What follows describes a single T cell receptor (beta chain). This CDR3 spans 15 amino acids. Germline V gene data show CDR1 as SGHVS and CDR2 as FNYEAQ. V was cut by 4 bases and J by 0 bases, with 10 bases left in between. The source of the sample is a study of control samples from healthy donors and cancer patients. Profiling relied on immunoSEQ multiplex PCR, and the TCRdb table lists in-frame clones only, not all of them. Here the sample table reports about 210,000 clones. The chain joins TRBV7-6 to TRBJ2-1; no reliable D call. The TCR comes from a woman aged 25 to 45 in good health. Sequenced material: blood. The CDR3 region has the DNA TGTGCCAGCAGCTCCGACGGTAGCTCCTACAATGAGCAGTTCTTC. Residues: CASSSDGSSYNEQFF.